The source of this T cell receptor beta chain is a study of blood T cell repertoires in COVID-19 (dated by TCRdb to the early 2020s). For the wider study: The collaborator samples originated in the United States, Italy and Spain and spanned the acute and convalescent phases of COVID-19. A de-identified subject ID, COVID-19 status, age in years and sex were almost always included in the sample metadata. Where available, HLA class I and class II types were obtained from metadata supplied by the sample provider rather than from assay-based typing. The prospective study material was composed of cDNA or gDNA derived from T cells, B-cell-depleted T cells, or PBMCs. Deeply sampled blood TCRbeta repertoires from subjects exposed to, actively infected with, or recovered from COVID-19 were included in the dataset. Samples came from the ongoing ImmuneRACE study (first 160 participants) plus 1,254 subjects from 6 global collaborators. The repertoires were released in a freely available public database intended as a resource for research on the immune response to SARS-CoV-2.

On the study overall, not on this receptor specifically: The amount of clinical and demographic metadata varied by source and participant and was provided uncurated.

The immunoSEQ Assay, a bias-controlled multiplex PCR, was used to amplify TCRbeta CDR3 regions from genomic DNA. The study's processing was this. Nucleated cell counts per sample were estimated from amplification of reference gene primers within the assay. Sequence reads were collapsed and filtered to measure the absolute abundance of every unique TCRbeta CDR3 rearrangement. For each sample, productive Simpson clonality was calculated as the square root of Simpson's diversity index across productive rearrangements. TCRdb took this table from immuneACCESS and kept in-frame rearrangements with V and J called. Such tables lack part of the clones; where checked against another copy, unresolved V genes explain under half of the gap, and the rest is unexplained. The DNA was the basis for D and trimming; V, J and clone size are from that table. Counted in this sample were 40,000 to 50,000 clones; 87% of them appeared once. In total, the top ten clones hold roughly 4.5% of the sample.

For CDR1 and CDR2, the germline V gene lists SGHVS and FQNEAQ. V sheds 5 bases and J sheds 4 bases, leaving 23 bases between their ends. Inclusive of the bounding cysteine and phenylalanine, the CDR3 is 18 residues long. Only CDR3 DNA remains: 54 bases, in frame from the first base. For this clone: No antigen is known for it. Base-call qualities are not available, and no considerably larger clone is one nucleotide away.

Each collaborating institution followed its own protocols to collect whole blood in K2EDTA tubes. Collaborator samples were shipped for TCRbeta analysis as frozen whole blood, isolated PBMCs, or DNA extracted from either sample type. The source is a man in his 60s with acute or convalescent COVID-19. The chain was built from TRBV7-8 and TRBJ1-4; tentative D gene TRBD1, with 6 bases matching. The sample comprised peripheral blood. The DNA sequence reads TGTGCCAGCAGCAGACGCCAATTTACAGGGCTGGGTAATGAAAAACTGTTTTTT. The translation is CASSRRQFTGLGNEKLFF.